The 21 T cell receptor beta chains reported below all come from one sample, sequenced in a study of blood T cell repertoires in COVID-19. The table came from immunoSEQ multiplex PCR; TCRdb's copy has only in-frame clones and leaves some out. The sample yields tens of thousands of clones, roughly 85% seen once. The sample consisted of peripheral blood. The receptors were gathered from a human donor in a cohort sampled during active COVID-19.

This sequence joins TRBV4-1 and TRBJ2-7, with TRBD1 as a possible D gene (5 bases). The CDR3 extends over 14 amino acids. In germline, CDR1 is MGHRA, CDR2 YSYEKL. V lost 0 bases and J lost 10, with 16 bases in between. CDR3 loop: CASSQDRQGYTQYF. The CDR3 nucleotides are TGCGCCAGCAGCCAAGATCGCCAGGGCTATACTCAGTACTTC.

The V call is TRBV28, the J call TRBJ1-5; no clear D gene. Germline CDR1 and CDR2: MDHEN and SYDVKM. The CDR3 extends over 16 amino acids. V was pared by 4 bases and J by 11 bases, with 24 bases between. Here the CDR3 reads CASSSGLYQNFMAQHF. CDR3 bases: TGTGCCAGCAGTTCCGGACTTTATCAAAATTTTATGGCCCAGCATTTT.

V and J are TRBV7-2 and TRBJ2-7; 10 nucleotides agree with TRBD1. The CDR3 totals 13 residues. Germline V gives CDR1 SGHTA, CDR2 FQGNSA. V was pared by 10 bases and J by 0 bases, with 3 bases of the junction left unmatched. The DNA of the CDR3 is TGTGCCACTCGGACAGGGGGCTCCTACGAGCAGTACTTC. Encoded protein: CATRTGGSYEQYF.

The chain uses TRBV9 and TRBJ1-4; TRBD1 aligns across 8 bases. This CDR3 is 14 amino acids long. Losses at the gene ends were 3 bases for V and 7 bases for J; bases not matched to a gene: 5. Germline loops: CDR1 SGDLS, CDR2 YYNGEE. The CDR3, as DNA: TGTGCCAGCAGCGCCACAGGGGGAGGTGAAAAACTGTTTTTT. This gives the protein CASSATGGGEKLFF.

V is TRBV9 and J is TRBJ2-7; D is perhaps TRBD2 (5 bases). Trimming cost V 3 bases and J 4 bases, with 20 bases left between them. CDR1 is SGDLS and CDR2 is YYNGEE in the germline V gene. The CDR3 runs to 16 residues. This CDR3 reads CASSGGADPLDYEQYF. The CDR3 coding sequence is TGTGCCAGCAGCGGAGGAGCGGATCCGCTTGATTACGAGCAGTACTTC.

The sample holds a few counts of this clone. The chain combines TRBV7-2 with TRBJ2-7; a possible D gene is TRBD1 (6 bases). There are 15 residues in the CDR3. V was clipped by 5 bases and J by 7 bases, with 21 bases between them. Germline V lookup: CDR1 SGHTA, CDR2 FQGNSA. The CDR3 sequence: CASSLRGPQVGEQYF. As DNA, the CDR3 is TGTGCCAGCAGCCTCAGGGGTCCCCAGGTAGGGGAGCAGTACTTC.

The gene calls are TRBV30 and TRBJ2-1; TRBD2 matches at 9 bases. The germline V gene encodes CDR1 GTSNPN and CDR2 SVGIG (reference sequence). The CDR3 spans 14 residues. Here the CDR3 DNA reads TGTGTCAGAACTAGCGGGCATCCTTACAATGAGCAGTTCTTC. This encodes CVRTSGHPYNEQFF. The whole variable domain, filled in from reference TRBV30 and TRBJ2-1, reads SQTIHQWPATLVQPVGSPLSLECTVEGTSNPNLYWYRQAAGRGLQLLFYSVGIGQISSEVPQNLSASRPQDRQFILSSKKLLLSDSGFYLCVRTSGHPYNEQFFGPGTRLTVL.

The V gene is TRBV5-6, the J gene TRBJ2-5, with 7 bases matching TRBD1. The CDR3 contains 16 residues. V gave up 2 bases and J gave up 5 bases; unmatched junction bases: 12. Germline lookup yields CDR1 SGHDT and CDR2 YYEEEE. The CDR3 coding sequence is TGTGCCAGCAGCTTCTCGCTAAACAGGGGCGTTGAGACCCAGTACTTC. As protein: CASSFSLNRGVETQYF.

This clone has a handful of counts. This chain's CDR3 is CATSDQGRGNQPQHF. The DNA of the CDR3 is TGTGCCACCAGTGATCAGGGTCGAGGCAATCAGCCCCAGCATTTT. V gene TRBV24-1 combines with J gene TRBJ1-5; D might be TRBD1 (5 bases). Germline assignment: CDR1 KGHDR and CDR2 SFDVKD. This CDR3 has 15 residues. Trimming took off 3 bases at V and 2 bases at J, with 10 bases between the two ends.

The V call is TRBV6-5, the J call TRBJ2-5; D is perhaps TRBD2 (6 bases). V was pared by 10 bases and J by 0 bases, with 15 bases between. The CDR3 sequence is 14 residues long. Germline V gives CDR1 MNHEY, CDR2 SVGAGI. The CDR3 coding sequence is TGTGCCACGCCGAGCGGGTATCACCAAGAGACCCAGTACTTC. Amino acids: CATPSGYHQETQYF.

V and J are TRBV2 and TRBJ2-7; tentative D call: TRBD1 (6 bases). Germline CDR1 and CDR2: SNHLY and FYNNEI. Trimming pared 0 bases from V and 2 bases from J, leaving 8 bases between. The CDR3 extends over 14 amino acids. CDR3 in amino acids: CASSEAGHPYEQYF. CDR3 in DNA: TGTGCCAGCAGTGAAGCGGGACACCCCTACGAGCAGTACTTC. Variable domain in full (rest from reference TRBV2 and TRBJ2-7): EPEVTQTPSHQVTQMGQEVILRCVPISNHLYFYWYRQILGQKVEFLVSFYNNEISEKSEIFDDQFSVERPDGSNFTLKIRSTKLEDSAMYFCASSEAGHPYEQYFGPGTRLTVT.

CDR3 nucleotide sequence: TGTGCCAGTAGTATAGCCCTAGGGGAAAGCTACGAGCAGTACTTC. Protein: CASSIALGESYEQYF. The chain uses TRBV19 and TRBJ2-7; D may be TRBD1 (5 bases). Trimming cost V 1 base and J 3 bases, with 13 bases left between them. Germline CDR1 and CDR2: LNHDA and SQIVND (reference sequence). The CDR3 has 15 residues.

The CDR3 DNA is TGTGCCAGCAGTTCAATTTACGAGCAGTACTTC. Translated, it gives CASSSIYEQYF. J is TRBJ2-7 and V is TRBV6-5; D is undetermined. CDR1 is MNHEY, CDR2 SVGAGI, per germline. CDR3 length: 11 amino acids. The V end lost 4 bases, the J end lost 4 bases, and 5 bases lay between the germline ends.

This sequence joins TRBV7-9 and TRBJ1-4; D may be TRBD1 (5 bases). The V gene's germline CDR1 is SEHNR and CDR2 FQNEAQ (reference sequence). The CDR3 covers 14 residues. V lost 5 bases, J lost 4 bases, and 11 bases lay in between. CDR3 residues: CASSPGLYNEKLFF. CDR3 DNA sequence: TGTGCCAGCAGCCCGGGACTGTATAATGAAAAACTGTTTTTT.

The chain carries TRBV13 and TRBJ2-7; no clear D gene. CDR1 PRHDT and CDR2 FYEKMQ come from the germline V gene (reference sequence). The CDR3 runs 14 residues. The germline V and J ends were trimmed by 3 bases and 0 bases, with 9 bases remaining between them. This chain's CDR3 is CASSLAGNSYEQYF. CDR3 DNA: TGTGCCAGCAGCTTGGCAGGTAACTCCTACGAGCAGTACTTC.

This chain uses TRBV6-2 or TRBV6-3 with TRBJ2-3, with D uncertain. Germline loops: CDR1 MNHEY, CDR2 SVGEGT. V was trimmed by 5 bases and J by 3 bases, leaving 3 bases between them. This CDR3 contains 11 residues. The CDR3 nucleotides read TGTGCCAGCAGTCTAACAGATACGCAGTATTTT. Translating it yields CASSLTDTQYF.

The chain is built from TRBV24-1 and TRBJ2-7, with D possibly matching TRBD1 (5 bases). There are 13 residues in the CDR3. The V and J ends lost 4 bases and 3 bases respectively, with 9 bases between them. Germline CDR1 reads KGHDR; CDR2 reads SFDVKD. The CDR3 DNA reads TGTGCCACCAGTGAAGGGGCGAGCTACGAGCAGTACTTC. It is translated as CATSEGASYEQYF.

The CDR3 sequence: CASSTKADTEAFF. CDR3 sequence (DNA): TGTGCCAGCTCTACAAAGGCGGACACTGAAGCTTTCTTT. The chain is built from TRBV18 and TRBJ1-1, with D uncertain. V dropped 6 bases and J dropped 3 bases, with 11 bases sitting between them. The germline gives CDR1 KGHSH, CDR2 LQKENI. The CDR3 loop spans 13 amino acids.

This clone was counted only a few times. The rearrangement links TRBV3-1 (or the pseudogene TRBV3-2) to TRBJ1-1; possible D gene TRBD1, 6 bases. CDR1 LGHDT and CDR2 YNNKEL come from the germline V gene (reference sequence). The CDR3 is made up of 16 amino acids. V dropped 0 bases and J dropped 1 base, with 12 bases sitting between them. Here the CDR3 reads CASSQETGTPNTEAFF. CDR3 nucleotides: TGTGCCAGCAGCCAAGAAACCGGGACACCGAACACTGAAGCTTTCTTT.

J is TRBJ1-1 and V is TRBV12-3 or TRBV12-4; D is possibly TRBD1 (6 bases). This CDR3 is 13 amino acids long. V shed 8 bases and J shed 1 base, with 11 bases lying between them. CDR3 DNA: TGTGCCAGCCTTGTAGGGGGGAACACTGAAGCTTTCTTT. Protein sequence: CASLVGGNTEAFF.

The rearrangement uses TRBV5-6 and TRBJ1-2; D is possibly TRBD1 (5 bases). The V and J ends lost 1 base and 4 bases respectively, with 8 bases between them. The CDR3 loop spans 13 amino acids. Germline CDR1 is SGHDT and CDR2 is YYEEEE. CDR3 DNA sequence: TGTGCCAGCAGCTTGCGGGGGAGCTATGGCTACACCTTC. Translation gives CASSLRGSYGYTF.